A single sample gave rise to the 20 T cell receptor beta chains below, sequenced in a study of blood T cell repertoires in COVID-19 (dated by TCRdb to about 2020). Receptor amplification or capture employed the immunoSEQ multiplex PCR assay. The source is immuneACCESS, and TCRdb retained only in-frame sequences with V and J called. Part of the clones is not carried over; for the studies checked, unresolved V genes explain less than half of this, and the remainder is unexplained. The sample data list 140,000 to 150,000 clones, and over 80% of these were observed just once. The biggest ten clones account for about 3.1% of the sample. Material: peripheral blood. The receptors were sampled from a woman aged 40 to 49 with active or convalescent COVID-19.

This chain uses TRBV2 with TRBJ1-2, with a weak D call TRBD1 (5 bases). V lost 11 bases and J 3 bases, leaving 13 bases between the germline ends. Germline CDR1 SNHLY, CDR2 FYNNEI. This CDR3 has 12 residues. CDR3 loop: CAGGRDYYGYTF. CDR3 DNA: TGTGCCGGTGGCAGGGACTACTATGGCTACACCTTC.

The CDR3 here is CASSFLGGEDEQFF. DNA for the CDR3: TGTGCCAGCAGTTTCCTTGGGGGGGAAGATGAGCAGTTCTTC. V usage is TRBV27 and J usage is TRBJ2-1; 7 bases line up with TRBD2. CDR3 length equals 14 residues. V shed 3 bases and J 8 bases; nucleotides not matched to a gene: 7. From germline, CDR1 is MNHEY and CDR2 SMNVEV (reference sequence).

In its sample, this clone was seen a few times. V and J are TRBV6-5 and TRBJ1-2, with D unresolved. This CDR3 is built from 13 residues. V shed 11 bases and J shed 1 base, with 14 bases lying between them. Germline assignment: CDR1 MNHEY and CDR2 SVGAGI. As DNA, the CDR3 is TGTGCCGTCAGGCGAGTTGATAACTATGGCTACACCTTC. Residues: CAVRRVDNYGYTF.

This clone was seen once. The rearrangement joins TRBV5-1 to TRBJ1-6; D is possibly TRBD1 (5 bases). The CDR3 runs to 15 residues. V was trimmed by 3 bases and J by 8 bases, leaving 15 bases between them. Germline V gene data show CDR1 as SGHRS and CDR2 as YFSETQ. The CDR3 protein is CASSSTGSRDSPLHF. The CDR3 DNA reads TGCGCCAGCAGCTCTACAGGAAGCAGGGATTCACCCCTCCACTTT.

DNA for the CDR3: TGCGCCAGCAGCTTGGCCGGGGAGGGAGATGGCTACACCTTC. Amino acids: CASSLAGEGDGYTF. V is TRBV5-1 and J is TRBJ1-2; no definite D call. Germline CDR1 is SGHRS and CDR2 is YFSETQ. This CDR3 is 14 amino acids long. V gave up 0 bases and J gave up 6 bases, with 12 bases separating them.

The V gene is TRBV27, the J gene TRBJ1-5; D unresolved. The ends were cut back, 3 bases at V and 5 bases at J, with 14 bases in the middle. Germline-derived CDR1 and CDR2 are MNHEY and SMNVEV (reference sequence). This CDR3 comprises 15 residues. As DNA, the CDR3 is TGTGCCAGCAGTTTTTCCCCCCCAGGTCATCAGCCCCAGCATTTT. It is translated as CASSFSPPGHQPQHF.

The chain employs TRBV7-8 and TRBJ1-1; a weak D match, TRBD1 (6 bases). Germline V lookup: CDR1 SGHVS, CDR2 FQNEAQ. The CDR3 runs to 16 residues. V was pared by 5 bases and J by 5 bases, with 21 bases between. CDR3 amino acids: CASSLTQGGALTEAFF. As DNA, the CDR3 is TGTGCCAGCAGCCTGACGCAAGGGGGGGCTCTGACTGAAGCTTTCTTT.

The CDR3: CASSGTGGFQPQHF. The CDR3 nucleotides read TGTGCCAGCAGCGGGACAGGGGGCTTTCAGCCCCAGCATTTT. The chain carries TRBV3-1 (or the pseudogene TRBV3-2) and TRBJ1-5, with 12 bases aligning to TRBD1. Germline V gene sequence: CDR1 LGHDT, CDR2 YNNKEL (reference sequence). This CDR3 has 14 amino acids. V was clipped by 5 bases and J by 6 bases; unmatched bases: 2.

The rearrangement joins TRBV19 to TRBJ1-5; unclear D gene. There are 14 residues in the CDR3. V lost 3 bases, J lost 0 bases, and 6 bases lay in between. Germline V lookup: CDR1 LNHDA, CDR2 SQIVND (reference sequence). CDR3 sequence: CASSIPGSNQPQHF. The DNA of the CDR3 is TGTGCCAGTAGTATTCCGGGTAGCAATCAGCCCCAGCATTTT.

As regards this clone: The sample holds other DNA sequences that translate to the same CDR3. The chain employs TRBV15 and TRBJ2-3; 10 bases line up with TRBD2. Trimming at V came to 3 bases and at J to 4 bases, leaving 10 bases not matched to a gene. This CDR3 is built from 17 residues. CDR1 and CDR2 from the germline V gene are LNHNV and YYDKDF (reference sequence). The chain's CDR3 is CATSSRPSGRVSDTQYF. In DNA, the CDR3 is TGTGCCACCAGCAGCCGACCTAGCGGGAGAGTATCAGATACGCAGTATTTT.

The chain uses TRBV11-2 and TRBJ1-4; possible D gene TRBD1, 6 bases. The V end was cut by 6 bases, the J end by 7 bases, with 15 bases between. The germline V gene encodes CDR1 SGHAT and CDR2 FQNNGV. The CDR3 contains 14 residues. CDR3 residues: CASRPDRMSEKLFF. In DNA, the CDR3 is TGTGCCAGCAGACCCGACAGGATGAGTGAAAAACTGTTTTTT. Variable domain in full (rest from reference TRBV11-2 and TRBJ1-4): EAGVAQSPRYKIIEKRQSVAFWCNPISGHATLYWYQQILGQGPKLLIQFQNNGVVDDSQLPKDRFSAERLKGVDSTLKIQPAKLEDSAVYLCASRPDRMSEKLFFGSGTQLSVL.

V and J are TRBV24-1 and TRBJ2-1; the match to TRBD2 covers 13 bases. Germline V gene lookup returns CDR1 KGHDR and CDR2 SFDVKD. The ends lost 5 bases at V and 6 bases at J; junction bases unmatched: 9. The CDR3 consists of 17 residues. The CDR3 is CATSGPMTSGGINEQFF. DNA for the CDR3: TGTGCCACCAGTGGCCCCATGACTAGCGGGGGGATCAATGAGCAGTTCTTC.

The V and J genes are TRBV19 and TRBJ1-5; 7 positions match TRBD1. The CDR3 sequence is 15 residues long. The germline CDR1 and CDR2 sequences are LNHDA and SQIVND (reference sequence). The V segment lost 5 bases and the J segment 1 base; nucleotides outside the gene matches: 5. The CDR3 here is CASSEGQYSNQPQHF. The CDR3 DNA is TGTGCCAGTAGTGAGGGACAGTACAGCAATCAGCCCCAGCATTTT.

The V and J genes are TRBV11-2 and TRBJ2-7; 10 positions agree with TRBD2. The CDR3 spans 15 residues. After removal of 5 bases from V and 6 bases from J, the junction contained 10 bases not matched to a gene. Germline-derived CDR1 and CDR2 are SGHAT and FQNNGV. The CDR3 protein is CASSPPAGTSVEQYF. The CDR3 DNA sequence: TGTGCCAGCAGCCCCCCGGCCGGGACTAGCGTCGAGCAGTACTTC.

The chain couples TRBV24-1 to TRBJ1-1; the D gene is possibly TRBD1 (5 bases). This CDR3 spans 17 amino acids. The V end lost 5 bases, the J end lost 4 bases, and 22 bases lay between the germline ends. The germline V gene encodes CDR1 KGHDR and CDR2 SFDVKD. The CDR3 is CATSATSLRVWGTEAFF. In nucleotides, the CDR3 is TGTGCCACCAGTGCAACATCTCTCAGGGTCTGGGGCACTGAAGCTTTCTTT.

The V and J genes are TRBV15 and TRBJ2-5; 8 nucleotides align to TRBD1. This CDR3 has 19 residues. Germline CDR1 and CDR2: LNHNV and YYDKDF (reference sequence). Losses at the gene ends were 4 bases for V and 5 bases for J; bases not matched to a gene: 21. The CDR3 region has the DNA TGTGCCACCAGCACACAACTTCTAATGTTGGGACAGGAGTGGGAGACCCAGTACTTC. Its translation: CATSTQLLMLGQEWETQYF.

The chain uses TRBV28 and TRBJ1-4; D is possibly TRBD1 (6 bases). V was trimmed by 1 base and J by 8 bases, leaving 17 bases between them. The CDR3 extends over 16 amino acids. The germline V gene encodes CDR1 MDHEN and CDR2 SYDVKM. DNA for the CDR3: TGTGCCAGCAGTTTATTAAAACAGAAGGGGGGGGAAAAACTGTTTTTT. Its protein product is CASSLLKQKGGEKLFF.

This clone was observed a handful of times. The V call is TRBV27, the J call TRBJ2-6, with D possibly being TRBD1 (6 bases). Per the germline V gene, CDR1 is MNHEY and CDR2 is SMNVEV (reference sequence). V was shortened by 5 bases and J by 9 bases, with 14 bases between the two germline ends. The CDR3 totals 14 residues. The CDR3 nucleotides read TGTGCCAGCAGTGCTTGGGGGCAGGGCAACGTCCTGACTTTC. Translation gives CASSAWGQGNVLTF.

This chain connects TRBV6-5 to TRBJ2-7; TRBD1 agrees at 7 bases. The CDR3 runs 13 residues. V was pared by 10 bases and J by 4 bases, with 10 bases of the junction left unmatched. Germline lookup yields CDR1 MNHEY and CDR2 SVGAGI. This CDR3 is CATTRQGLYEQYF. Written as DNA, the CDR3 is TGTGCCACTACAAGACAGGGCTTGTACGAGCAGTACTTC.

The chain couples TRBV2 to TRBJ1-5; TRBD1 aligns across 7 bases. The CDR3 runs 15 residues. Germline CDR1 reads SNHLY; CDR2 reads FYNNEI. V gave up 0 bases and J gave up 4 bases; unmatched junction bases: 3. The CDR3 DNA is TGTGCCAGCAGTGAAGCGAGGGGGCCAAATCAGCCCCAGCATTTT. Translation: CASSEARGPNQPQHF.